The clone carrying this T cell receptor (beta chain) was counted many times. Its matching antigen is unknown. The sample is drawn from a study of regulatory T cells in long-lasting Graves disease. Overall study context: Graves' patients (newly diagnosed) had been on antithyroid drugs under 3 months.

Time point defined: newly diagnosed GD, antithyroid drugs for less than 3 months. RNA from PBMCs was the source of the TCR library. A peripheral blood sample, 7 to 9.5 milliliters in volume, was drawn into EDTA tubes. Study results and caveats: Persistent disease was characterized by preferential usage of TRBV28, TRBJ1-2 and TRBJ2-5. Public clonotype sharing was higher in persistent than newly diagnosed patients.

This CDR3 region has 18 residues. V dropped 5 bases and J dropped 0; count of bases not matched to a gene: 8. Germline CDR1 DFQATT, CDR2 SNEGSKA (reference sequence). Arm-PCR of CDR3 regions and iRepertoire HTBI primers were the basis on which TCR beta libraries were built. One entry per CDR3 protein, called by TCRdb with MiXCR from the multiplex PCR reads. The top ten hold around 14% of the sample, which has under 300,000 distinct CDR3 sequences, 20% seen once. The source was peripheral blood mononuclear cells (PBMCs), collected at new diagnosis, from a patient treated with antithyroid drugs. The receptor comes from a female donor with Graves disease. V usage is TRBV20-1 and J usage is TRBJ2-3; 16 bases match TRBD2. The CDR3 region has the DNA TGCAGTGCTCCCGGGACTAGCGGGAGGGCTTATAGCACAGATACGCAGTATTTT. As protein: CSAPGTSGRAYSTDTQYF.